A selection of T cell receptor beta chains follows, all from one sample in a study of blood T cell repertoires in COVID-19. Method: immunoSEQ multiplex PCR; TCRdb's copy keeps in-frame clones and lacks some. This sample yields some 100,000 clones, of which roughly 86% are seen a single time; 9% to 12% belongs to the top ten. The sample taken for sequencing was peripheral blood. The receptors shown here come from a man aged 50 to 59 with acute or convalescent COVID-19. Each CDR3 is given with its conserved first and last residue. A D gene is named only where the DNA matches it firmly. Clone size is given for some rows only: seen once, a few or many times, or a class if the clone is expanded.

CDR3aa: CASSYVTEGVGRQYF
CDR3nt: TGTGCCAGCAGCTACGTTACGGAGGGCGTTGGGAGGCAGTACTTC
len: 15
v_gene: TRBV7-9
j_gene: TRBJ2-7
d_gene: .
abundance: .

CDR3aa: CASSLTSGTANEKLFF
CDR3nt: TGTGCCAGCAGTTTAACCTCCGGGACAGCTAATGAAAAACTGTTTTTT
len: 16
v_gene: TRBV28
j_gene: TRBJ1-4
d_gene: TRBD1
abundance: once

CDR3aa: CASSLAPGKANYGYTF
CDR3nt: TGCGCCAGCAGCTTGGCCCCGGGGAAAGCTAACTATGGCTACACCTTC
len: 16
v_gene: TRBV5-1
j_gene: TRBJ1-2
d_gene: .
abundance: .

CDR3aa: CASSEPLLAGRTDTQYF
CDR3nt: TGTGCCAGCAGTGAACCGCTACTAGCGGGTCGCACAGATACGCAGTATTTT
len: 17
v_gene: TRBV25-1
j_gene: TRBJ2-3
d_gene: TRBD2
abundance: .

CDR3aa: CASSPRAGEIGTEAFF
CDR3nt: TGTGCCAGCTCACCGAGAGCAGGGGAGATAGGCACTGAAGCTTTCTTT
len: 16
v_gene: TRBV18
j_gene: TRBJ1-1
d_gene: .
abundance: .

CDR3aa: CATSEWDRNTREEGNTIYF
CDR3nt: TGTGCCACCAGTGAGTGGGACAGGAACACGAGAGAAGAAGGAAACACCATATATTTT
len: 19
v_gene: TRBV24-1
j_gene: TRBJ1-3
d_gene: TRBD1
abundance: few

CDR3aa: CASSDPGWGTGELFF
CDR3nt: TGTGCCAGCAGTGATCCGGGATGGGGCACCGGGGAGCTGTTTTTT
len: 15
v_gene: TRBV6-1
j_gene: TRBJ2-2
d_gene: .
abundance: .

CDR3aa: CASSILPSGGLYNEQFF
CDR3nt: TGTGCCAGTAGTATTCTCCCTAGCGGGGGGCTCTACAATGAGCAGTTCTTC
len: 17
v_gene: TRBV19
j_gene: TRBJ2-1
d_gene: TRBD2
abundance: few

CDR3aa: CASSYGNTGELFF
CDR3nt: TGTGCCAGCTCCTACGGGAACACCGGGGAGCTGTTTTTT
len: 13
v_gene: TRBV2
j_gene: TRBJ2-2
d_gene: .
abundance: .

CDR3aa: CASSQGGGGAFGYTF
CDR3nt: TGTGCCAGCAGCCAAGGGGGAGGAGGGGCTTTCGGCTACACCTTC
len: 15
v_gene: TRBV3-1/TRBV3-2
j_gene: TRBJ1-2
d_gene: .
abundance: once

CDR3aa: CSVEVRRGDYGYTF
CDR3nt: TGCAGCGTTGAAGTACGCAGGGGGGACTATGGCTACACCTTC
len: 14
v_gene: TRBV29-1
j_gene: TRBJ1-2
d_gene: TRBD1
abundance: .

CDR3aa: CASSEWSSGATEAFF
CDR3nt: TGTGCCAGCAGTGAATGGTCGTCAGGGGCCACTGAAGCTTTCTTT
len: 15
v_gene: TRBV2
j_gene: TRBJ1-1
d_gene: .
abundance: .

CDR3aa: CATSRRRDRNQPQHF
CDR3nt: TGTGCCACCAGCAGGCGCCGGGACAGAAATCAGCCCCAGCATTTT
len: 15
v_gene: TRBV15
j_gene: TRBJ1-5
d_gene: TRBD1
abundance: .

CDR3aa: CASSPLTTNEKLFF
CDR3nt: TGTGCCAGCAGCCCTCTTACAACTAATGAAAAACTGTTTTTT
len: 14
v_gene: TRBV11-2
j_gene: TRBJ1-4
d_gene: .
abundance: few

CDR3aa: CASSQVGTANYGYTF
CDR3nt: TGCGCCAGCAGCCAAGTTGGGACAGCCAACTATGGCTACACCTTC
len: 15
v_gene: TRBV4-1
j_gene: TRBJ1-2
d_gene: TRBD1
abundance: .

CDR3aa: CATSDLGGSPPDTQYF
CDR3nt: TGTGCCACCAGTGATTTGGGCGGGAGTCCCCCAGATACGCAGTATTTT
len: 16
v_gene: TRBV24-1
j_gene: TRBJ2-3
d_gene: TRBD2
abundance: .

CDR3aa: CASRSGGVNTEAFF
CDR3nt: TGTGCCAGCAGGAGCGGAGGGGTCAACACTGAAGCTTTCTTT
len: 14
v_gene: TRBV6-5
j_gene: TRBJ1-1
d_gene: .
abundance: .

CDR3aa: CASSSLLAGWNTGELFF
CDR3nt: TGTGCCAGTAGTAGTCTACTAGCGGGTTGGAACACCGGGGAGCTGTTTTTT
len: 17
v_gene: TRBV19
j_gene: TRBJ2-2
d_gene: TRBD2
abundance: once

CDR3aa: CASSLLRGRPNEKLFF
CDR3nt: TGTGCCAGCAGCTTACTCAGGGGGCGGCCTAATGAAAAACTGTTTTTT
len: 16
v_gene: TRBV7-9
j_gene: TRBJ1-4
d_gene: TRBD1
abundance: .

CDR3aa: CASSPGLTVREQYF
CDR3nt: TGTGCCAGCTCGCCGGGACTGACGGTCCGCGAGCAGTACTTC
len: 14
v_gene: TRBV18
j_gene: TRBJ2-7
d_gene: .
abundance: .

CDR3aa: CASSSRDRDAQPQHF
CDR3nt: TGTGCCAGCAGCTCCCGGGACAGGGATGCTCAGCCCCAGCATTTT
len: 15
v_gene: TRBV5-5
j_gene: TRBJ1-5
d_gene: TRBD1
abundance: .

CDR3aa: CASRGWTGTANTGELFF
CDR3nt: TGTGCCAGCAGGGGGTGGACAGGAACCGCGAACACCGGGGAGCTGTTTTTT
len: 17
v_gene: TRBV27
j_gene: TRBJ2-2
d_gene: TRBD1
abundance: .

CDR3aa: CASSEARRGGPQHF
CDR3nt: TGTGCCAGCAGTGAAGCCCGGAGGGGTGGGCCCCAGCATTTT
len: 14
v_gene: TRBV2
j_gene: TRBJ1-5
d_gene: .
abundance: .

CDR3aa: CASSQAGVDNEQFF
CDR3nt: TGTGCCAGCAGCCAAGCGGGAGTTGACAATGAGCAGTTCTTC
len: 14
v_gene: TRBV14
j_gene: TRBJ2-1
d_gene: .
abundance: .

CDR3aa: CASSLQVPPSYEQYF
CDR3nt: TGTGCCAGCAGTTTACAGGTACCCCCTTCCTACGAGCAGTACTTC
len: 15
v_gene: TRBV2
j_gene: TRBJ2-7
d_gene: .
abundance: .

CDR3aa: CASNSPPGLVGDNEQFF
CDR3nt: TGTGCCAGTAACTCGCCCCCGGGACTCGTCGGAGACAATGAGCAGTTCTTC
len: 17
v_gene: TRBV19
j_gene: TRBJ2-1
d_gene: .
abundance: .

CDR3aa: CALTAGYGYTF
CDR3nt: TGTGCCCTGACAGCAGGCTATGGCTACACCTTC
len: 11
v_gene: TRBV30
j_gene: TRBJ1-2
d_gene: .
abundance: .

CDR3aa: CASSWDLGETQYF
CDR3nt: TGTGCCAGCAGTTGGGACTTGGGGGAGACCCAGTACTTC
len: 13
v_gene: TRBV12-3/TRBV12-4
j_gene: TRBJ2-5
d_gene: .
abundance: few

CDR3aa: CASSQDLGEVYNEQFF
CDR3nt: TGTGCCAGCAGCCAAGATCTTGGGGAGGTCTACAATGAGCAGTTCTTC
len: 16
v_gene: TRBV3-1/TRBV3-2
j_gene: TRBJ2-1
d_gene: .
abundance: .